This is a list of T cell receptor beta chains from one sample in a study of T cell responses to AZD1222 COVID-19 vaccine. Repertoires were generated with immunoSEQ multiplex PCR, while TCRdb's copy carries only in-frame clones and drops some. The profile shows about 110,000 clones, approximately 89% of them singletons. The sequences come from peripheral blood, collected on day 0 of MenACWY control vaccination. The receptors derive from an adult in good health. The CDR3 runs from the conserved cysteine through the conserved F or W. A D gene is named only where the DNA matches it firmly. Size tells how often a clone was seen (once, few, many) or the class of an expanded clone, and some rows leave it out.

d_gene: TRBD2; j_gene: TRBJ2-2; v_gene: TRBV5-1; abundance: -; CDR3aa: CASSFGLAGENGELFF; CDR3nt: TGCGCCAGCAGCTTCGGACTAGCGGGGGAGAACGGGGAGCTGTTTTTT
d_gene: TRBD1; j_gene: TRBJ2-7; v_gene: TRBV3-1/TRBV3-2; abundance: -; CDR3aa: CASSPSLRTGIYEQYF; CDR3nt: TGTGCCAGCAGCCCGAGTCTGAGGACAGGGATCTACGAGCAGTACTTC
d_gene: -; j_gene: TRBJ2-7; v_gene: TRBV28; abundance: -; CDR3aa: CASSLTRGFTYEQYF; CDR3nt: TGTGCCAGCAGTTTAACGAGGGGGTTTACCTACGAGCAGTACTTC
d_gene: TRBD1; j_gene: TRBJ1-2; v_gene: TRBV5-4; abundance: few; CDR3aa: CASSGQGGGYGYTF; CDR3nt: TGTGCCAGCAGCGGACAGGGGGGCGGCTATGGCTACACCTTC
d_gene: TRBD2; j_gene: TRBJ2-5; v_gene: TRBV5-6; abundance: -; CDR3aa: CASSGTTKETQYF; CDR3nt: TGTGCCAGCAGTGGGACTACAAAAGAGACCCAGTACTTC
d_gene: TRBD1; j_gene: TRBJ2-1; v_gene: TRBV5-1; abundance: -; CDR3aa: CASSLAGTGRDEQFF; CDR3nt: TGCGCCAGCAGCTTGGCTGGGACAGGGAGGGATGAGCAGTTCTTC
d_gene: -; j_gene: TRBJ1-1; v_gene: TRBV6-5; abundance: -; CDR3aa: CASSYMAGPTEAFF; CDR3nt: TGTGCCAGCAGTTACATGGCAGGGCCCACTGAAGCTTTCTTT
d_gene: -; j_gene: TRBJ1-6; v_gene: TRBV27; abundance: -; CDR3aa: CASSLWAEDNSPLHF; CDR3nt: TGTGCCAGCAGTTTATGGGCGGAGGATAATTCACCCCTCCACTTT
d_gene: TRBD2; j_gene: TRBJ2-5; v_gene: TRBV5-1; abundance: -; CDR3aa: CASSSTSGAETQYF; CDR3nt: TGCGCCAGCAGTTCGACTAGCGGGGCAGAGACCCAGTACTTC
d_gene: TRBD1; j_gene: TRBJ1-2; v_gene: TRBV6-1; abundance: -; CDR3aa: CASSDRDREVVGYTF; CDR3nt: TGTGCCAGCAGTGATAGGGACAGGGAAGTTGTTGGCTACACCTTC
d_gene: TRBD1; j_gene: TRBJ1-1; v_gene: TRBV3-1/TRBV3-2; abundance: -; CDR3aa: CASSLGDSLNTEAFF; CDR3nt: TGTGCCAGCAGCCTAGGGGACAGCTTGAACACTGAAGCTTTCTTT
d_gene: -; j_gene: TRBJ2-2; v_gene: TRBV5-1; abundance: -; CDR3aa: CASRHNTGELFF; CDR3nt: TGCGCCAGCAGACATAACACCGGGGAGCTGTTTTTT
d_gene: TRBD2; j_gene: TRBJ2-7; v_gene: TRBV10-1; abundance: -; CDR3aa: CASSEGQRGAGYEQYF; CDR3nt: TGCGCCAGCAGTGAGGGCCAGCGGGGGGCCGGTTACGAGCAGTACTTC
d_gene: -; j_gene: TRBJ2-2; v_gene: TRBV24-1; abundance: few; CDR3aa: CATSDLGDTGELFF; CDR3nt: TGTGCCACCAGTGATTTGGGGGACACCGGGGAGCTGTTTTTT
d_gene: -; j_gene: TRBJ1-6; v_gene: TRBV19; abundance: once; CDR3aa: CASSEGSGRHNSPLHF; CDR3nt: TGTGCCAGTAGCGAGGGATCGGGACGGCACAATTCACCCCTCCACTTT
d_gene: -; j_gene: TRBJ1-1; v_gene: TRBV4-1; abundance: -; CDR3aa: CASSEYTGNTEAFF; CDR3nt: TGCGCCAGCAGCGAATACACAGGGAACACTGAAGCTTTCTTT
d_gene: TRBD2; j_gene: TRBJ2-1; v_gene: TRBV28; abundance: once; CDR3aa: CASNQLAGHYNEQFF; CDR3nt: TGTGCCAGCAACCAACTAGCGGGCCATTACAATGAGCAGTTCTTC
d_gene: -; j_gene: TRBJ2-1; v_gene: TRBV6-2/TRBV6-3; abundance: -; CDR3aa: CASSSRGPTNEQFF; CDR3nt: TGTGCCAGCAGCTCCAGGGGCCCTACGAATGAGCAGTTCTTC
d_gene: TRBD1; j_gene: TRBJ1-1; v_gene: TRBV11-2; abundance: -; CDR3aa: CASSARQGVNTEAFF; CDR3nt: TGTGCCAGCAGCGCCAGACAGGGGGTGAACACTGAAGCTTTCTTT
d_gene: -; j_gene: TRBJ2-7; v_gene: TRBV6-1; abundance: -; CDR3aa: CASSEWALPHEQYF; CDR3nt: TGTGCCAGCAGTGAGTGGGCCCTCCCCCACGAGCAGTACTTC
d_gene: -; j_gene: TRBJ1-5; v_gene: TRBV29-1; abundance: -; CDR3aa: CSVGGDNQPQHF; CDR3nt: TGCAGCGTTGGGGGGGACAATCAGCCCCAGCATTTT
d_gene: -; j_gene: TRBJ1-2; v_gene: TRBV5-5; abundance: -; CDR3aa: CASSLMGGKDGYTF; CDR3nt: TGTGCCAGCAGCTTGATGGGGGGTAAGGATGGCTACACCTTC
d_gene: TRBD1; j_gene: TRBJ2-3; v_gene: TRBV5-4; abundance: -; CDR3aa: CASSFRDRGADTQYF; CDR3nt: TGTGCCAGCAGCTTCCGGGACAGGGGTGCAGATACGCAGTATTTT
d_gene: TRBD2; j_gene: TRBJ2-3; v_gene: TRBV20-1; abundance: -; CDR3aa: CSAGGLAGGLSDTQYF; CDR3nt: TGCAGTGCTGGTGGACTAGCGGGGGGGCTAAGTGATACGCAGTATTTT
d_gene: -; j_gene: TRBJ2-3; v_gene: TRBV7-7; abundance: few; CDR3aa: CASSSGRSTDTQYF; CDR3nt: TGTGCTAGCAGCTCGGGACGGAGCACAGATACGCAGTATTTT
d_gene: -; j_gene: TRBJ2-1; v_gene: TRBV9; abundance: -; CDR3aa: CASSVGGLNEQFF; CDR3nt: TGTGCCAGCAGCGTCGGGGGGCTTAATGAGCAGTTCTTC
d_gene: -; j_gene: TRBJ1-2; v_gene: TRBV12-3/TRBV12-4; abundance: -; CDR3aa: CASSLVGGYGYTF; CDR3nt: TGTGCCAGCAGTCTAGTGGGGGGCTATGGCTACACCTTC
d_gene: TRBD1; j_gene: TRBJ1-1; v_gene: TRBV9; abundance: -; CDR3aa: CASSVGTGLDTEAFF; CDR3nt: TGTGCCAGCAGCGTAGGGACAGGGTTGGACACTGAAGCTTTCTTT
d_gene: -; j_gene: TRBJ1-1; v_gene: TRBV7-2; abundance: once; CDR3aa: CASSDLLNTEAFF; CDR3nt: TGTGCCAGCAGCGATCTACTGAACACTGAAGCTTTCTTT
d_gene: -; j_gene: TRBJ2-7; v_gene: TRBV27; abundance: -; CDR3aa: CASSLTEDYEQYF; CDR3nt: TGTGCCAGCAGTCTCACAGAGGACTACGAGCAGTACTTC
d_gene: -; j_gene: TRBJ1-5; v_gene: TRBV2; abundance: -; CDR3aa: CASSKSTGGPQPQHF; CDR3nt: TGTGCCAGCAGTAAATCCACCGGGGGCCCTCAGCCCCAGCATTTT
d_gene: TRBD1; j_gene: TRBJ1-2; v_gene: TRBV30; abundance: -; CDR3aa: CAWSVLTGGNYGYTF; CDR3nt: TGTGCCTGGAGTGTTCTGACAGGGGGGAACTATGGCTACACCTTC
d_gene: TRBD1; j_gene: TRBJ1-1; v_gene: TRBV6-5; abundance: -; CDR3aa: CASSSGQGLNTEAFF; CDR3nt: TGTGCCAGCAGTTCCGGACAGGGTTTGAACACTGAAGCTTTCTTT
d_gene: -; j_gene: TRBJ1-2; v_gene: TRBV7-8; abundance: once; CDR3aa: CASSLAPSYGYTF; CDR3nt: TGTGCCAGCAGCTTAGCTCCGAGCTATGGCTACACCTTC
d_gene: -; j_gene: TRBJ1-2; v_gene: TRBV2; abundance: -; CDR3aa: CASRPEAGANYGYTF; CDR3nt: TGTGCCAGCAGACCGGAGGCAGGTGCCAACTATGGCTACACCTTC
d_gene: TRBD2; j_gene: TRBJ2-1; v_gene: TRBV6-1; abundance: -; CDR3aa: CASSEGIAGWNEQFF; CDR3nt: TGTGCCAGCAGTGAAGGAATAGCGGGATGGAATGAGCAGTTCTTC
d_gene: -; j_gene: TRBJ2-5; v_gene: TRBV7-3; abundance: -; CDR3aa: CASSRRSRERETQYF; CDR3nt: TGTGCCAGCAGCCGCAGGAGCAGGGAAAGGGAGACCCAGTACTTC
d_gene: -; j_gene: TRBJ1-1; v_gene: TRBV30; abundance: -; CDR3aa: CAWSVKGRAHGDAFF; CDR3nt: TGTGCCTGGAGTGTTAAAGGGAGGGCCCACGGAGACGCTTTCTTT
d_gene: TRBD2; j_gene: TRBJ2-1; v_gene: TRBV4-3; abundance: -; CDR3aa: CASSRTLAGGFDFHNEQFF; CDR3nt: TGCGCCAGCAGCCGAACCCTAGCGGGGGGATTTGATTTCCACAATGAGCAGTTCTTC
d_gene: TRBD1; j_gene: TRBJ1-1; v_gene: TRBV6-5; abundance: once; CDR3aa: CASNNRGTEAFF; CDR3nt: TGTGCCAGCAACAACAGGGGCACTGAAGCTTTCTTT
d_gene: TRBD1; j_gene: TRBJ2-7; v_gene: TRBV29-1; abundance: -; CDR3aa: CSADRGHEQYF; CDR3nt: TGCAGCGCGGACAGGGGGCACGAGCAGTACTTC
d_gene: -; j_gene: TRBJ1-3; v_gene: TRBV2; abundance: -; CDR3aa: CASSEGRLSGNTIYF; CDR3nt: TGTGCCAGCAGTGAAGGGCGGCTCTCTGGAAACACCATATATTTT
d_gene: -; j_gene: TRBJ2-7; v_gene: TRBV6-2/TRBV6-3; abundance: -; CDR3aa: CASSYSSYLGREYEQYF; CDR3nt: TGTGCCAGCAGTTACTCTTCATATTTGGGACGGGAGTACGAGCAGTACTTC
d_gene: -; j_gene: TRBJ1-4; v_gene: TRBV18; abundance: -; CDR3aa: CASSHQPGTLGGEKLFF; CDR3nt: TGTGCCAGCTCCCACCAGCCCGGGACTCTCGGCGGTGAAAAACTGTTTTTT
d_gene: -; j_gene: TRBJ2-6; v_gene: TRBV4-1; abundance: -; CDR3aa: CASSRTGANVLTF; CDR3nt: TGCGCCAGCAGCCGGACCGGGGCCAACGTCCTGACTTTC
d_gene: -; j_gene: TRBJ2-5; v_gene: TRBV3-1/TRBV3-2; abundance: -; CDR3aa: CASSQVRRGGETQYF; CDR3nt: TGTGCCAGCAGCCAAGTTAGGCGGGGCGGGGAGACCCAGTACTTC
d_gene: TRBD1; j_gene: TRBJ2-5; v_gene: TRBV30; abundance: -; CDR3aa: CAWSQTGAQETQYF; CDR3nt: TGTGCCTGGAGCCAGACAGGGGCACAAGAGACCCAGTACTTC
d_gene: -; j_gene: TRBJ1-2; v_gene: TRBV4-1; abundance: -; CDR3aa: CASSQVQGTFYGYTF; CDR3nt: TGCGCCAGCAGCCAAGTCCAGGGGACCTTCTATGGCTACACCTTC
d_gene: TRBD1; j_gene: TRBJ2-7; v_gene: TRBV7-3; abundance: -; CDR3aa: CASSPRGGQGHYEQYF; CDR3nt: TGTGCCAGCAGCCCACGAGGGGGACAGGGACACTACGAGCAGTACTTC
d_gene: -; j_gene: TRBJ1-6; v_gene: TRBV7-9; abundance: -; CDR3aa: CASSLSEASSYNSPLHF; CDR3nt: TGTGCCAGCAGCTTATCCGAAGCGAGCTCCTATAATTCACCCCTCCACTTT
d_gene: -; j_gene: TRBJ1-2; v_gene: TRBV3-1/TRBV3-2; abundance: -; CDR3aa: CASSQEGNGYTF; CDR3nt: TGTGCCAGCAGCCAAGAGGGTAACGGCTACACCTTC
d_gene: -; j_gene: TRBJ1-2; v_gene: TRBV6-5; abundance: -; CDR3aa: CASSRGGGLSHGYTF; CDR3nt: TGTGCCAGCAGCCGTGGCGGAGGACTCAGTCATGGCTACACCTTC